Given below is one TCR beta chain in context. This sample is part of a study of blood T cell repertoires in COVID-19. Across the study: Acute and convalescent COVID-19 samples came from the United States, Italy and Spain. PBMCs, B-cell-depleted T cells, or T cells were the source of the cDNA or gDNA that made up the material.

V dropped 2 bases and J dropped 5; count of bases not matched to a gene: 17. The CDR3 is made up of 18 amino acids. Germline loops: CDR1 SGHNT, CDR2 YENEEA. Original handling: How many nucleated cells were present was estimated from reference gene primer amplification. Only in-frame clones appear in the TCRdb table, and some are missing; sequencing was by immunoSEQ multiplex PCR. V and J calls plus clone size are reproduced from that table; the DNA served to infer D and trimming. The sample yields around 27,000 clones, roughly 84% seen once. The chain couples TRBV11-3 to TRBJ1-2; 7 bases match TRBD1. What was sequenced was peripheral blood. This clonotype was sampled from a human donor in a cohort sampled during active COVID-19. Written as DNA, the CDR3 is TGTGCCAGCAGCTTAAATGGTTCACAGGGGATTGCTCGGTATGGCTACACCTTC. Encoded protein: CASSLNGSQGIARYGYTF.